This TCR beta chain appears in the sequencing data of a study of shared clonotypes between healthy human individuals. Only in-frame clones appear in the TCRdb table, and some are missing; sequencing was by immunoSEQ multiplex PCR. The repertoire consists of over 800,000 clones, with more than 85% occurring once and the leading ten covering more than 20%. Positive CCR7 selection of CD45RO-negative cells yielded the naive CD8 cells, and terminally differentiated effector memory CD45RA+ cells were excluded. All participating donors were Caucasian adults from Nashville, Tennessee. CDR1 is SGHRS and CDR2 is YFSETQ in the germline V gene. Trimming took 3 bases from V and 2 from J, leaving 8 bases between them. The CDR3 is made up of 13 amino acids.

This chain links TRBV5-1 with TRBJ2-5; D call uncertain. The TCR comes from a man younger than 45 in good health. Sequenced: naive CD8+ T cells sorted from blood. The CDR3 sequence is CASSSHAQETQYF. In nucleotides, the CDR3 is TGCGCCAGCAGCTCCCACGCTCAAGAGACCCAGTACTTC.